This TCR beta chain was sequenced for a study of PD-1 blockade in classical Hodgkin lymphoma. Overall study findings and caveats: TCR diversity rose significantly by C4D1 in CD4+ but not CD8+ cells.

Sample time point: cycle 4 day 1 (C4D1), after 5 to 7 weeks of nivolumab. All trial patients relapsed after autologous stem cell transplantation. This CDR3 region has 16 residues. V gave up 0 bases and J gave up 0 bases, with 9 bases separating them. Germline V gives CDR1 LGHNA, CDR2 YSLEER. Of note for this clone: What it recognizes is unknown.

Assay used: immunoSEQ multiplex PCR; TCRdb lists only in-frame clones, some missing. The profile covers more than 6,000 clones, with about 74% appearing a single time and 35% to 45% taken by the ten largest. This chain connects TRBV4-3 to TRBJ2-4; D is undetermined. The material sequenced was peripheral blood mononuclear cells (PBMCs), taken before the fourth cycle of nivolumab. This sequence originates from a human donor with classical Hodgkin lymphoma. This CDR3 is CASSQEGYLAKNIQYF. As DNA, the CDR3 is TGCGCCAGCAGCCAAGAGGGATACCTAGCCAAAAACATTCAGTACTTC.